This TCR beta chain was identified during a study of cytomegalovirus exposure and HLA in healthy donors. Looking at the study overall: A subsequent analysis stated that the 120 or so validation repertoires were run on the same platform as the approximately 710 first-cohort repertoires. Whole-study results and caveats: There were about 160 TCR beta chains listed as cytomegalovirus-associated. As was reported, the classifier diagnosed cytomegalovirus status with high specificity and sensitivity.

V dropped 8 bases and J dropped 0 bases, with 10 bases sitting between them. The CDR3 contains 14 residues. Germline V gene data show CDR1 as SGHVS and CDR2 as FNYEAQ. The sample holds a few counts of this clone. Its specificity is not known. Some clones are missing from TCRdb's copy, which holds only in-frame ones; the method was immunoSEQ multiplex PCR. Among approximately 120,000 clones listed, about 94% were seen once. The approximately 120-subject validation cohort, separate from the approximately 630-subject first cohort, included the donors. The chain is built from TRBV7-6 and TRBJ2-2, with a weak D call TRBD1 (6 bases). The sequence derives from a woman younger than 30 in good health and CMV-seronegative. What was sequenced was PBMCs. CDR3 sequence (DNA): TGTGCCAGCCAGGGGACCGCGAACACCGGGGAGCTGTTTTTT. This encodes CASQGTANTGELFF.